This T cell receptor (beta chain) was observed in a study of blood T cells in healthy people across ages. Next came a second PCR, run for roughly 6 to 11 cycles, which used a sample-barcoded 5' primer along with a J-beta primer mix. TCRdb passed the 5' RACE reads through MiXCR, listing each CDR3 protein once. The table has 1.8 million or so distinct CDR3 sequences, about two fifths seen once. Between the trimmed V and J ends, which lost 0 bases and 10 bases, there was a span of 13 bases. Germline V gene sequence: CDR1 LGHNA, CDR2 YNFKEQ. This CDR3 comprises 14 residues. The sample holds a few counts of this clonotype.

The TCR sequence derives from a human donor in good health. V is TRBV4-2 and J is TRBJ2-1; D ambiguous. The sample consisted of blood. CDR3 in amino acids: CASSQDLGLGEQFF. CDR3 nucleotide sequence: TGTGCCAGCAGCCAAGATTTAGGGCTGGGGGAGCAGTTCTTC.